Following are 5 T cell receptor beta chains from one sample sequenced in a study of control samples from healthy donors and cancer patients. Produced via immunoSEQ multiplex PCR; TCRdb's table is partial and in-frame only. Among approximately 150,000 clones listed, 70% to 90% were seen once. Source material: blood. Receptors were obtained from a man aged 18 to 29 in good health.

This chain uses TRBV30 with TRBJ1-1; D ambiguous. The germline CDR1 and CDR2 sequences are GTSNPN and SVGIG (reference sequence). This CDR3 region has 14 residues. V lost 1 base, J lost 4 bases, and 13 bases lay in between. The CDR3 loop reads CAWSEVFASTEAFF. CDR3 DNA: TGTGCCTGGAGTGAGGTATTTGCATCCACTGAAGCTTTCTTT.

The chain employs TRBV6-1 and TRBJ2-5; 8 nucleotides align to TRBD1. J lost 2 bases, V lost 1 base, and 3 bases had no gene match. Per the germline V gene, CDR1 is MNHNS and CDR2 is SASEGT. The CDR3 is 15 amino acids. CDR3 protein: CASSEGQGYQETQYF. CDR3 in DNA: TGTGCCAGCAGTGAAGGACAGGGGTATCAAGAGACCCAGTACTTC.

The chain links TRBV5-6 to TRBJ2-2; D perhaps matches TRBD1 (6 bases). V was clipped by 4 bases and J by 0 bases, with 16 bases between them. Germline lookup yields CDR1 SGHDT and CDR2 YYEEEE. This CDR3 region has 17 residues. For the CDR3, the DNA is TGTGCCAGCAGCCTATATAACAGGGCCTCGAACACCGGGGAGCTGTTTTTT. Translated, it gives CASSLYNRASNTGELFF.

This rearrangement joins TRBV7-9 to TRBJ1-1; D is perhaps TRBD1 (6 bases). The V gene's germline CDR1 is SEHNR and CDR2 FQNEAQ (reference sequence). V shed 10 bases and J shed 8 bases, with 23 bases lying between them. The length of the CDR3 is 14 residues. Here the CDR3 reads CATRPLDSTKEAFF. CDR3 DNA sequence: TGTGCCACCAGGCCCCTGGACAGTACGAAGGAAGCTTTCTTT. The whole variable domain, remainder taken from reference TRBV7-9 and TRBJ1-1, is DTGVSQNPRHKITKRGQNVTFRCDPISEHNRLYWYRQTLGQGPEFLTYFQNEAQLEKSRLLSDRFSAERPKGSFSTLEIQRTEQGDSAMYLCATRPLDSTKEAFFGQGTRLTVV.

This clone was recorded only once. The V gene is TRBV6-5, the J gene TRBJ1-1, with 8 bases aligning to TRBD1. V trimming: 5 bases; J trimming: 4 bases; junction bases outside the gene matches: 3. CDR1 is MNHEY, CDR2 SVGAGI, per germline. This CDR3 spans 13 amino acids. This chain's CDR3 is CASSRQGPTEAFF. As DNA, the CDR3 is TGTGCCAGCAGTAGACAGGGGCCCACTGAAGCTTTCTTT.